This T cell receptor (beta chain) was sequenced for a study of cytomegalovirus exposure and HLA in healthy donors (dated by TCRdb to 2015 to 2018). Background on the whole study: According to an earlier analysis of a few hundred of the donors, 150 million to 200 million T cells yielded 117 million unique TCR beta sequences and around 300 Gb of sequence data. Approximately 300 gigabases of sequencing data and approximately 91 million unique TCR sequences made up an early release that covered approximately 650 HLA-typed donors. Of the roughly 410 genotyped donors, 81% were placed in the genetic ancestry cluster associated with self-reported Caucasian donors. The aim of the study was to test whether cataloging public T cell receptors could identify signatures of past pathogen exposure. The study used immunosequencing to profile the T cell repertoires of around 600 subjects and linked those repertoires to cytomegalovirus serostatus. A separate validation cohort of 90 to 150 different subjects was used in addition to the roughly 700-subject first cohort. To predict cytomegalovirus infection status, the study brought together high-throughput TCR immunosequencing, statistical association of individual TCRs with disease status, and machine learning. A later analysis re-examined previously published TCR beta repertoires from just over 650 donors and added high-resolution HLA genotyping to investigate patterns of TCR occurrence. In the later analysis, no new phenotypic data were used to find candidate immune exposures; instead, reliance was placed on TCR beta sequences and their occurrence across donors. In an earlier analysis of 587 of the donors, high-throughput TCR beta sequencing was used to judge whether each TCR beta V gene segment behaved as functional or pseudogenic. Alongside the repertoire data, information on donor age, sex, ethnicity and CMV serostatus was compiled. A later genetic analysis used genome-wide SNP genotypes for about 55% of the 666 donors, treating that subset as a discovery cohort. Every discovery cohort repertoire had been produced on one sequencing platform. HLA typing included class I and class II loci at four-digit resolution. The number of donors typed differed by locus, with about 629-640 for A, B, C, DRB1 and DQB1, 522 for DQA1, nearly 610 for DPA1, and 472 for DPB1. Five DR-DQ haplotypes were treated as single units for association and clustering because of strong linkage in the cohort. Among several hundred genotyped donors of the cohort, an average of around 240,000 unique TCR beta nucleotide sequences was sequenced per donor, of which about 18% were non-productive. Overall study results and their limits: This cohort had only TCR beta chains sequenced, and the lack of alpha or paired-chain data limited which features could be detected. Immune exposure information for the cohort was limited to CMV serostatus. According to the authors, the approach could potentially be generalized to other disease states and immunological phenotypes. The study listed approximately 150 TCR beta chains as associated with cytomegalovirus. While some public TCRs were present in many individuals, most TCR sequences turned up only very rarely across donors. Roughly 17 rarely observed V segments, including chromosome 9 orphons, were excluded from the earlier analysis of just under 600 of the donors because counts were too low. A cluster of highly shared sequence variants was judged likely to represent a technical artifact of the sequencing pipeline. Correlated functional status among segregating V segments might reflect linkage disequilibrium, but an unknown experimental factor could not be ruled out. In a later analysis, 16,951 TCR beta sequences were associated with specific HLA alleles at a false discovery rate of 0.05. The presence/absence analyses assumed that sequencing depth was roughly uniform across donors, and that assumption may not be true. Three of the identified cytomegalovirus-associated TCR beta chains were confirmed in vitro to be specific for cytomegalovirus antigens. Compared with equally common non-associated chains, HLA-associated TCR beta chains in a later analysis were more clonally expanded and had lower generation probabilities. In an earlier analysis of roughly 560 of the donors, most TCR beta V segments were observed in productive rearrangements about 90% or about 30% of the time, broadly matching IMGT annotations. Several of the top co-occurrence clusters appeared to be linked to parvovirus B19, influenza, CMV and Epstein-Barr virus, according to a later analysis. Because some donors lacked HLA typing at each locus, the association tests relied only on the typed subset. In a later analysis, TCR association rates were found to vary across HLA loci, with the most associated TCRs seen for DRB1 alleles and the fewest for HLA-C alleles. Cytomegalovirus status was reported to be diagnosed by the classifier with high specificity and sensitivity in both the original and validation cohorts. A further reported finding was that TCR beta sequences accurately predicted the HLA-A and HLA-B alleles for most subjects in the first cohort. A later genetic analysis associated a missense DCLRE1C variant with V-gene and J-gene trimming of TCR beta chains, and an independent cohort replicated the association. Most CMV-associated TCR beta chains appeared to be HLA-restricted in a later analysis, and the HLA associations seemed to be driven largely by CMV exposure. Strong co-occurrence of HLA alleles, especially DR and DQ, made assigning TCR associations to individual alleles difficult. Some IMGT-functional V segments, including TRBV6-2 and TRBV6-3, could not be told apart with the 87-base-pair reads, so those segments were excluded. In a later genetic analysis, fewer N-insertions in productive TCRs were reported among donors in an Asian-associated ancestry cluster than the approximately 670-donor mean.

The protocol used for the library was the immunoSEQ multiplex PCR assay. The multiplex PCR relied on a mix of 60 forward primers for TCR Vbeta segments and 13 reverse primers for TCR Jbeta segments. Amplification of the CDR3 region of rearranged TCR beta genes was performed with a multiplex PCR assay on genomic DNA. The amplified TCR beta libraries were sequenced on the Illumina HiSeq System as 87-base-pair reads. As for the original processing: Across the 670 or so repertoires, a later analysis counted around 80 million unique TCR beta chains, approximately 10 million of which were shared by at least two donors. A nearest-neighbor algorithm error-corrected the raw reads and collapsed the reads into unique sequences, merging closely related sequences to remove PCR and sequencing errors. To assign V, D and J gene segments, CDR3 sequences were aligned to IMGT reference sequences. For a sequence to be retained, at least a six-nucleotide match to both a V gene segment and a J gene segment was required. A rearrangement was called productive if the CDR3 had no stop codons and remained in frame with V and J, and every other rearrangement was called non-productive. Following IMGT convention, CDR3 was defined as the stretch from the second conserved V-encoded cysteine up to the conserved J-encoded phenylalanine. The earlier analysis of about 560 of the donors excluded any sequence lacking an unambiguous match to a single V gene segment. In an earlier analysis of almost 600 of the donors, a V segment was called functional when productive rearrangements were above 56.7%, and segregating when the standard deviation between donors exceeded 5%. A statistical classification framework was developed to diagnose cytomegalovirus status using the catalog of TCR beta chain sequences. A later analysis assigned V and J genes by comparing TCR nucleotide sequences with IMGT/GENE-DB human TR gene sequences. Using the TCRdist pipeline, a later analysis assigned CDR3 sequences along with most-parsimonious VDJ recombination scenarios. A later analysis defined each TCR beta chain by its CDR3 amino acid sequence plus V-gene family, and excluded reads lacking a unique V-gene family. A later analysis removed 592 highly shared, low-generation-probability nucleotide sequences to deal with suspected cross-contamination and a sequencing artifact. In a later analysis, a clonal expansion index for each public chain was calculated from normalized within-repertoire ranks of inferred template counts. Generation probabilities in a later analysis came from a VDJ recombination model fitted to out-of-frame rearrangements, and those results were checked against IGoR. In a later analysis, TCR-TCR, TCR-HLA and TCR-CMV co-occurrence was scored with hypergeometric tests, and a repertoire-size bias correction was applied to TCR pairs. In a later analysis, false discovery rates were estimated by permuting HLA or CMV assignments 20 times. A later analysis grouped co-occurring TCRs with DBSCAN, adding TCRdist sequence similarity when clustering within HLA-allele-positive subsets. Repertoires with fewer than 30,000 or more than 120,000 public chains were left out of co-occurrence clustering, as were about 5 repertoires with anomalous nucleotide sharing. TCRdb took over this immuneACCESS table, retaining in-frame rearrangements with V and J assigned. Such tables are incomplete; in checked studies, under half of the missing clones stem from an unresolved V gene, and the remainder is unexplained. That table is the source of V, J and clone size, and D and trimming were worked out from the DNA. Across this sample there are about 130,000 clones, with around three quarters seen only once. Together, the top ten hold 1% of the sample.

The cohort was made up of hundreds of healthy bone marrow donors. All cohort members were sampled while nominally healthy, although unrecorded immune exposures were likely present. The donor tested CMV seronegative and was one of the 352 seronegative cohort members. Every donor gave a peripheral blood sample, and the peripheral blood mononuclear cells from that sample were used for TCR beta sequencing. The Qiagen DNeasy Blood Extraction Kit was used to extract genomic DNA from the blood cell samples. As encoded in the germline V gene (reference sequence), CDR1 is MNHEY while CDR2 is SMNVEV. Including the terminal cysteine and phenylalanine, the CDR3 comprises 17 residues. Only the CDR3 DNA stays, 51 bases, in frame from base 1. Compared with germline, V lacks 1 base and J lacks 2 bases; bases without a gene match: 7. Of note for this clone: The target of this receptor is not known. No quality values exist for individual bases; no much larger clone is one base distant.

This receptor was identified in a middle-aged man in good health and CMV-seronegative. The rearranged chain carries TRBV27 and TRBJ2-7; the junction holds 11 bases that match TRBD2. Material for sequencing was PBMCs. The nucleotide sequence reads TGTGCCAGCAGTTTATGGCCCCTAGCGGGGGGCCCCTACGAGCAGTACTTC. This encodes CASSLWPLAGGPYEQYF.